This T cell receptor beta chain stems from a study of blood T cell repertoires in COVID-19. Across the study: The origin of the acute and convalescent COVID-19 samples was the United States, Italy and Spain. In each case, the material was cDNA or gDNA derived from T cells, B-cell-depleted T cells, or PBMCs.

The CDR3 has 13 residues. The germline CDR1 and CDR2 sequences are SGHDN and FVKESK. Losses at the gene ends were 7 bases for V and 5 bases for J; bases not matched to a gene: 7. In the authors' workflow: Estimation of nucleated cell counts relied on the amplification of reference gene primers. Profiling relied on immunoSEQ multiplex PCR, and the TCRdb table lists in-frame clones only, not all of them. V, J and clone size derive from that table, while D and trimming were established from the DNA sequence. The table records nearly 40,000 clones, more than 75% of them present only once. The sequenced material came from peripheral blood. The chain uses TRBV14 and TRBJ1-1, with 7 nucleotides matching TRBD1. This clonotype was obtained from a man aged 50 to 59 with active or convalescent COVID-19. The CDR3 nucleotides read TGTGCCAGCACCCTGAGGGGGCAAACTGAAGCTTTCTTT. Translating it yields CASTLRGQTEAFF.